This TCR beta chain was sequenced in a study of shared clonotypes between healthy human individuals. Produced via immunoSEQ multiplex PCR; TCRdb's table is partial and in-frame only. The table lists approximately 1,500,000 clones, 98% of them singletons. About this clone itself: Within the sample, other DNA sequences also encode this same CDR3.

The CDR3 extends over 15 amino acids. With V trimmed by 6 bases and J by 0 bases, 1 base remained unmatched. Germline V lookup: CDR1 SQVTM, CDR2 ANQGSEA. The sequenced sample consisted of naive CD4+ T cells sorted from blood. Subset meaning: CD45RA+ positively selected. This chain joins TRBV29-1 and TRBJ2-1; 14 bases align to TRBD2. The TCR comes from a man aged 25 to 40 in good health. Here the CDR3 reads CSVGTSGSSYNEQFF. CDR3 sequence (DNA): TGCAGCGTCGGGACTAGCGGGAGCTCCTACAATGAGCAGTTCTTC.